This TCR beta chain was identified in a study of blood T cell repertoires in COVID-19. Study information: Specimens from acute and convalescent COVID-19 originated in the United States, Italy and Spain. T cells, B-cell-depleted T cells, or PBMCs provided the cDNA or gDNA that served as material.

CDR1 and CDR2 (germline): MDHEN, SYDVKM. The CDR3 has 15 amino acids. V dropped 1 base and J dropped 4; count of bases not matched to a gene: 5. Original handling: By means of reference gene primer amplification, nucleated cell counts were estimated. Libraries were prepared by immunoSEQ multiplex PCR; TCRdb keeps only in-frame clonotypes and omits some of them. D and trimming were read from the DNA, whereas the V and J calls and clone size are those reported in that table. The sample shows approximately 330,000 clones, 85% to 90% of them seen only once. The receptor's source is a woman aged 45-65 years with active or convalescent COVID-19. The material sequenced was peripheral blood. The gene calls are TRBV28 and TRBJ2-7, with 9 bases fitting TRBD1. CDR3 in amino acids: CASSLSGTGKYEQYF. The CDR3 DNA reads TGTGCCAGCAGTTTATCCGGGACAGGGAAATACGAGCAGTACTTC.